This is a list of T cell receptor beta chains from one sample in a study of blood T cells in healthy people across ages. TCRdb re-analysed the 5' RACE reads in MiXCR, keeping a single row per CDR3 protein. Of roughly 500,000 distinct CDR3 sequences in the sample, 27% were seen once. Source material: blood. The source is a woman in her seventies in good health. Each CDR3 is given without its conserved first and last residue. Not every row has a clone size; where given, it reads once, few, many or a size class.

TRBJ1-2 | TRBV5-4 | few | AGTSAEEGASGYT
TRBJ2-3 | TRBV5-1 | - | ASSPRQVDTQY
TRBJ2-2 | TRBV7-8 | - | ASGYQTLIQNTGELF
TRBJ2-5 | TRBV7-9 | - | ASSLGGAGNLQETQY
TRBJ1-2 | TRBV4-3 | - | ASSKSSLPPVD
TRBJ1-2 | TRBV19 | - | ASSIEYGYT
TRBJ2-6 | TRBV4-3 | - | ASSQGGLGANVLT
TRBJ2-5 | TRBV20-1 | few | SARRGLAGIETQY
TRBJ2-2 | TRBV5-1 | few | ASRGGSGYTGELF
TRBJ1-1 | TRBV7-2 | few | ASSLAGSMNTEAF
- | TRBV5-1 | - | ASSGFSGGPNEQF
TRBJ2-1 | TRBV20-1 | few | SVPPPGRPEQF
TRBJ2-1 | TRBV6-2/TRBV6-3 | many | ASSRQGVGRDEQF
TRBJ2-1 | TRBV5-1 | - | ASSRGLADEQF
TRBJ2-1 | TRBV7-9 | few | ASVKTPNNEQF
TRBJ1-2 | TRBV11-2 | many | ASSPWGVGQGAYGYT
TRBJ2-5 | TRBV7-2 | few | ASSPGLAGFQETQY
TRBJ2-3 | TRBV7-6 | once | ASSPRGNPTDTQY
TRBJ2-5 | TRBV6-1 | many | ASSSRLAGVETQY
TRBJ2-2 | TRBV24-1 | few | ATSDFGGANTGELF
TRBJ2-5 | TRBV3-1 | few | ASSQRQTQY
TRBJ2-5 | TRBV5-1 | - | ASSLDRGSGETQY
TRBJ2-7 | TRBV6-2/TRBV6-3 | - | ASRAMAYEQY
TRBJ2-1 | TRBV6-1 | - | ASSSGLGYNEQF
TRBJ1-2 | TRBV29-1 | - | SVLKGSNYGYT
TRBJ2-1 | TRBV10-3 | - | AISDHGGAGYNEQF
TRBJ2-6 | TRBV27 | - | ASSSASSGANVLT
TRBJ2-7 | TRBV5-1 | - | ASSLLAGEHYEQY
TRBJ1-1 | TRBV15 | - | ATSREMGNTEAF
TRBJ2-3 | TRBV20-1 | - | SGREDRTDTQY
TRBJ1-6 | TRBV7-2 | few | ASSSRASRTPLH
TRBJ1-3 | TRBV12-3/TRBV12-4 | - | ASSFWVGNTIY
- | TRBV4-2 | - | ASSQGARISYGEQF
TRBJ2-7 | TRBV29-1 | few | SVEDRWRQY
TRBJ1-5 | TRBV5-1 | - | ASSPGGEYNQPQH
- | TRBV5-1 | few | ASSKWAGGPMNEQF
TRBJ2-3 | TRBV11-2 | - | ASSLGAIGLGAPDTQY